This is a list of T cell receptor beta chains from one sample in a study of blood T cell repertoires in COVID-19. Here immunoSEQ multiplex PCR was the method, and the copy in TCRdb shows in-frame clones only, minus some. The data contain 120,000 or so clones, roughly 80% of them singletons. The sequenced material came from peripheral blood. The source is a human donor in a cohort sampled during active COVID-19. CDR3s include the opening cysteine and the closing phenylalanine or tryptophan. D genes are given only for firm matches. Clone sizes are given selectively: once, few, many, or a class where the clone is expanded.

-,TRBJ2-7,TRBD2,TRBV5-4,TGTGCCAGCAGCTTGGATGGCGGGAGTGGGTACGAGCAGTACTTC,CASSLDGGSGYEQYF
-,TRBJ2-7,TRBD2,TRBV2,TGTGCCAGCAGAGGACTAGCGGGAGGGCCCTACGAGCAGTACTTC,CASRGLAGGPYEQYF
-,TRBJ2-7,TRBD2,TRBV7-8,TGTGCCAGCAGCTTAGCAAGGACTAGCGGGAGTTTTTGGGAAGAGCAGTACTTC,CASSLARTSGSFWEEQYF
-,TRBJ2-5,TRBD2,TRBV5-1,TGCGCCAGCAGCTTGGGCGCGGGGGAAGAGACCCAGTACTTC,CASSLGAGEETQYF
once,TRBJ2-7,-,TRBV5-1,TGCGCCAGCAGCTTGGTCGGGAGTACCGGCGAGCAGTACTTC,CASSLVGSTGEQYF
-,TRBJ2-1,TRBD2,TRBV6-2/TRBV6-3,TGTGCCAGCAGTCCGACTAGCGGGAGTTCCTACAATGAGCAGTTCTTC,CASSPTSGSSYNEQFF
-,TRBJ1-1,-,TRBV5-1,TGCGCCAGCAGCCAAGGGGCCTTGAACACTGAAGCTTTCTTT,CASSQGALNTEAFF
once,TRBJ1-6,-,TRBV9,TGTGCCAGCAGCGGCGGACAGACGAATTCACCCCTCCACTTT,CASSGGQTNSPLHF
-,TRBJ2-7,TRBD2,TRBV6-2/TRBV6-3,TGTGCCAGCAGTTACGAGTGGCGGGGGGGCAACTACGAGCAGTACTTC,CASSYEWRGGNYEQYF
once,TRBJ1-4,-,TRBV7-9,TGTGCCAGCAGCTCACCTTTCAGTAAGACAGACCCACCTAATGAAAAACTGTTTTTT,CASSSPFSKTDPPNEKLFF
-,TRBJ2-7,TRBD2,TRBV5-5,TGTGCCAGCAGGGCAGCGGGATTCTTCTACGAGCAGTACTTC,CASRAAGFFYEQYF
-,TRBJ1-2,TRBD1,TRBV11-2,TGTGCCAGCAGCGGAGGACAGGGGGCTTCAGGTGGCTACACCTTC,CASSGGQGASGGYTF
once,TRBJ2-3,TRBD2,TRBV3-1/TRBV3-2,TGTGCCAGCAGCCAATACGGACTAGCGGATAGCACAGATACGCAGTATTTT,CASSQYGLADSTDTQYF
once,TRBJ2-7,-,TRBV5-1,TGCGCCAGCAGCTGGTCTGCCGACACAACCTACGAGCAGTACTTC,CASSWSADTTYEQYF